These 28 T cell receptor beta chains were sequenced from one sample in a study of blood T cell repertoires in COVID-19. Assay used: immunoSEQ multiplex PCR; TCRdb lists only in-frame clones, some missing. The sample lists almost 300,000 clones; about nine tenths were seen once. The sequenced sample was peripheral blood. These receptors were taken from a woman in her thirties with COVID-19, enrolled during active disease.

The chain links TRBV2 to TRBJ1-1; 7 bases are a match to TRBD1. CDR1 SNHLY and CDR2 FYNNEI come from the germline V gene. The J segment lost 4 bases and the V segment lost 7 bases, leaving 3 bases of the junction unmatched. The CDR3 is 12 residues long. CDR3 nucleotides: TGTGCCAGCATGGGGACAGTCACTGAAGCTTTCTTT. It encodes CASMGTVTEAFF.

The DNA for the CDR3 is TGTGCCAGCAGCGGGGGGGAGCCCCATACGCAGTATTTT. Its translation: CASSGGEPHTQYF. This chain joins TRBV6-4 and TRBJ2-3; 8 bases are shared with TRBD2. CDR3 size: 13 residues. With V trimmed by 6 bases and J by 7 bases, 6 bases remained unmatched. CDR1 MRHNA and CDR2 SNTAGT come from the germline V gene.

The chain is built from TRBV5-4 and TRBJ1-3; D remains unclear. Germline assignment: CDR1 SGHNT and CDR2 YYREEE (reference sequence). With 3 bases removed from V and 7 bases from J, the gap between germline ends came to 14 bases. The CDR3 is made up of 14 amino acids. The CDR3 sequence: CASSWEGTGNTIYF. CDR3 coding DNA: TGTGCCAGCAGCTGGGAGGGAACGGGGAACACCATATATTTT.

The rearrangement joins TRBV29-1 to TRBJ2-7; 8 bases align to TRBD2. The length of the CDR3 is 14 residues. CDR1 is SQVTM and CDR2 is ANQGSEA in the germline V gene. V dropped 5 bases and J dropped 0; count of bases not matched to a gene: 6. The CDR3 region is CSVRPAGDSYEQYF. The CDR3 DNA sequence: TGCAGCGTTAGGCCAGCGGGGGACTCCTACGAGCAGTACTTC.

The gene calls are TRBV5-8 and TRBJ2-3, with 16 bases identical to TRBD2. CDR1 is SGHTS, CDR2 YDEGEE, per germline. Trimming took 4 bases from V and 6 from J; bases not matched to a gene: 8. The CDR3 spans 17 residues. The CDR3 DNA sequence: TGTGCCAGCAGCGCTTTCGGGACTAGCGGGGGGGCGGATACGCAGTATTTT. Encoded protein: CASSAFGTSGGADTQYF.

In DNA form, the CDR3 reads TGTGCCAGCAGCTTGAGACAGAACTATGGCTACACCTTC. Translating gives CASSLRQNYGYTF. The J gene is TRBJ1-2, the V gene TRBV7-9; a possible D gene is TRBD1 (5 bases). The CDR3 is 13 amino acids. With 3 bases removed from V and 2 bases from J, the gap between germline ends came to 7 bases. The germline V gene encodes CDR1 SEHNR and CDR2 FQNEAQ (reference sequence).

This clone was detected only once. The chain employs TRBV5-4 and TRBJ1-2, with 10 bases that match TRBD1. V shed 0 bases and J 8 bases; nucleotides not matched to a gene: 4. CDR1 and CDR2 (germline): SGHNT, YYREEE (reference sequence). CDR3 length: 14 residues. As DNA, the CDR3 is TGTGCCAGCAGCTTGGTGACAGGGGGCAGAGGCTACACCTTC. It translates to CASSLVTGGRGYTF.

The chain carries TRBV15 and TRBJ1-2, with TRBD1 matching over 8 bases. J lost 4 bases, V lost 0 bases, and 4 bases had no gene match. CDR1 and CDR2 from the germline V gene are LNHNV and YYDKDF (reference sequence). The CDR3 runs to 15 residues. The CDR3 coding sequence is TGTGCCACCAGCAGAGATCGGACAGGGAGCTATGGCTACACCTTC. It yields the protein CATSRDRTGSYGYTF.

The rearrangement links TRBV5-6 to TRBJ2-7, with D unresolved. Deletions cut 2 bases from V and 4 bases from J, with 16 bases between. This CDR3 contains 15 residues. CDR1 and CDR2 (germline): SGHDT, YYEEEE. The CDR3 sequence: CASSFISSSLYEQYF. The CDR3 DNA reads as TGTGCCAGCAGCTTTATTAGCAGTAGCCTTTACGAGCAGTACTTC.

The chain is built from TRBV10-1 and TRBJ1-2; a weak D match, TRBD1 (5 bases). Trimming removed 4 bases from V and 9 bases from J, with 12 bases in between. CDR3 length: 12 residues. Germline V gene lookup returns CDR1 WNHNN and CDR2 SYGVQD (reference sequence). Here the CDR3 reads CASSGREGSYTF. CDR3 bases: TGCGCCAGCAGTGGCCGGGAGGGGAGCTACACCTTC.

CDR3 DNA sequence: TGCAGCGTTCAGGGCACCGGGGAGCTGTTTTTT. Amino acids: CSVQGTGELFF. The chain is built from TRBV29-1 and TRBJ2-2; D is possibly TRBD1 (5 bases). The V end was cut by 5 bases, the J end by 4 bases, with 5 bases between. The CDR3 is 11 amino acids. Germline loops: CDR1 SQVTM, CDR2 ANQGSEA.

The CDR3, as DNA: TGTGCCAGTAGTATAGTCAACAGAGAAGCTTTCTTT. Protein product: CASSIVNREAFF. The chain couples TRBV19 to TRBJ1-1; unclear D gene. V gave up 1 base and J gave up 8 bases, with 8 bases separating them. There are 12 residues in the CDR3. The germline CDR1 and CDR2 sequences are LNHDA and SQIVND (reference sequence).

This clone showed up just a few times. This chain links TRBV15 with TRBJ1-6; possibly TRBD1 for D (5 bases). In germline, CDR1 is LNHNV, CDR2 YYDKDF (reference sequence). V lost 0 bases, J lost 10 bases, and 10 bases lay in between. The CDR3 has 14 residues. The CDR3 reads CATSRDRQSSPLHF. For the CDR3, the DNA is TGTGCCACCAGCAGAGATCGACAGTCGTCACCCCTCCACTTT.

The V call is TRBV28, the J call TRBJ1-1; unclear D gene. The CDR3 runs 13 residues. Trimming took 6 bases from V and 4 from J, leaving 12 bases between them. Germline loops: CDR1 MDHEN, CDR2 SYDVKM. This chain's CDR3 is CASSPNMITEAFF. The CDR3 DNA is TGTGCCAGCAGCCCGAACATGATCACTGAAGCTTTCTTT.

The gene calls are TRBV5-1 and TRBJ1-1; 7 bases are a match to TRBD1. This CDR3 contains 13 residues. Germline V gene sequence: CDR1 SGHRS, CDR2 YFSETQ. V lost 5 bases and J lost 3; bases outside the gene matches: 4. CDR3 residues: CASRTGRDTEAFF. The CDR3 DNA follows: TGCGCCAGCAGGACAGGGAGAGACACTGAAGCTTTCTTT.

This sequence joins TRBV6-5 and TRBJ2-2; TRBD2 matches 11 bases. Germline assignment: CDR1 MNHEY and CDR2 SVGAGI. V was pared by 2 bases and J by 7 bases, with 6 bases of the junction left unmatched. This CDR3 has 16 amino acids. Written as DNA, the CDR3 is TGTGCCAGCAGTTACATCCGGACTAGCGGGCGCGGGGAGCTGTTTTTT. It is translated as CASSYIRTSGRGELFF.

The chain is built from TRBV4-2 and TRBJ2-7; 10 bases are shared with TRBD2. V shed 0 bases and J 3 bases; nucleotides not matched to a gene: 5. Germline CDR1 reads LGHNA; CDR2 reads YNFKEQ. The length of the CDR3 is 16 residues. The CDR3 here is CASSQEGSSGGYEQYF. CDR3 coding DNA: TGTGCCAGCAGCCAAGAGGGATCTAGCGGGGGCTACGAGCAGTACTTC.

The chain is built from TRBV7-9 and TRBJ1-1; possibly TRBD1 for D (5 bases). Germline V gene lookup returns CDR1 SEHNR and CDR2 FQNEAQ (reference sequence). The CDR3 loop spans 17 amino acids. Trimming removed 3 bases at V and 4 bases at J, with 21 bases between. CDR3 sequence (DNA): TGTGCCAGCAGCTTCCCCCGGGTCTTGGGGCGAACCACTGAAGCTTTCTTT. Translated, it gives CASSFPRVLGRTTEAFF. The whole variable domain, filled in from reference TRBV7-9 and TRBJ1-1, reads DTGVSQNPRHKITKRGQNVTFRCDPISEHNRLYWYRQTLGQGPEFLTYFQNEAQLEKSRLLSDRFSAERPKGSFSTLEIQRTEQGDSAMYLCASSFPRVLGRTTEAFFGQGTRLTVV.

CDR3 sequence reads: CASTITVSYNEQFF. CDR3 nucleotides: TGTGCCAGCACGATCACAGTCTCCTACAATGAGCAGTTCTTC. The rearrangement uses TRBV28 and TRBJ2-1; no firm D call. Germline CDR1 is MDHEN and CDR2 is SYDVKM. This CDR3 has 14 residues. V gave up 7 bases and J gave up 0 bases, with 10 bases separating them.

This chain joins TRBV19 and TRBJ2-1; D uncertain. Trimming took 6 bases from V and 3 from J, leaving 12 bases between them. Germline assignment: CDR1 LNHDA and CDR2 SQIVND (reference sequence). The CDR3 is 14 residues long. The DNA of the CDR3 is TGTGCCAGTAGACCTCCCTCGGGCTACAATGAGCAGTTCTTC. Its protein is CASRPPSGYNEQFF.

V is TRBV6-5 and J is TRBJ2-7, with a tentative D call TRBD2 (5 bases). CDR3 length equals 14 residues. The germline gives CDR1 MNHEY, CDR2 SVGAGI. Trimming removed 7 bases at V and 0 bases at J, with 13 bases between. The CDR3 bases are TGTGCCAGCACAAAGGAGGCAGTCTCCTACGAGCAGTACTTC. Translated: CASTKEAVSYEQYF.

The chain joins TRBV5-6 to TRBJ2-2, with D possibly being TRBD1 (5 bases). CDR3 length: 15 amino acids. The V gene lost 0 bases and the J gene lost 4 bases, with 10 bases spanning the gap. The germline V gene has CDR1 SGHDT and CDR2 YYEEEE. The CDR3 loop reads CASSLVQGPTGELFF. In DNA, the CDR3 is TGTGCCAGCAGCTTGGTGCAGGGTCCCACCGGGGAGCTGTTTTTT.

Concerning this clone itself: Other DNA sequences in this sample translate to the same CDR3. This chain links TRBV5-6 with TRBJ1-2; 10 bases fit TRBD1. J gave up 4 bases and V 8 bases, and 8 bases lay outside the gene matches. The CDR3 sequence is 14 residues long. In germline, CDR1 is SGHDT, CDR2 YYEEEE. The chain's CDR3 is CASSPGQGIYGYTF. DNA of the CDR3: TGTGCCAGTAGCCCGGGACAGGGGATCTATGGCTACACCTTC. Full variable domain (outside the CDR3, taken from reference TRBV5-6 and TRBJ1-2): DAGVTQSPTHLIKTRGQQVTLRCSPKSGHDTVSWYQQALGQGPQFIFQYYEEEERQRGNFPDRFSGHQFPNYSSELNVNALLLGDSALYLCASSPGQGIYGYTFGSGTRLTVV.

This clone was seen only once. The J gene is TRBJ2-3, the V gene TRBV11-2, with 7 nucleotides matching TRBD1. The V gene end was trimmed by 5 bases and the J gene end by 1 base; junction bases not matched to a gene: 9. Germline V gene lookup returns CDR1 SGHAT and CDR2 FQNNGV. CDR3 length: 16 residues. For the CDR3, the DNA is TGTGCCAGCAGCCCGGACTCCCAGGGGGGCACAGATACGCAGTATTTT. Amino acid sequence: CASSPDSQGGTDTQYF.

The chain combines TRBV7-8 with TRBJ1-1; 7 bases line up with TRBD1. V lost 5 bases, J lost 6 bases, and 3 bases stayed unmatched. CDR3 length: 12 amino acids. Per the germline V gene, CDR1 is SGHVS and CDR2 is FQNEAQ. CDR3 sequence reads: CASSPTGAEAFF. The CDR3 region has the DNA TGTGCCAGCAGCCCCACAGGGGCTGAAGCTTTCTTT. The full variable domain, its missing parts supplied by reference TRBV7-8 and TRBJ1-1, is GAGVSQSPRYKVAKRGQDVALRCDPISGHVSLFWYQQALGQGPEFLTYFQNEAQLDKSGLPSDRFFAERPEGSVSTLKIQRTQQEDSAVYLCASSPTGAEAFFGQGTRLTVV.

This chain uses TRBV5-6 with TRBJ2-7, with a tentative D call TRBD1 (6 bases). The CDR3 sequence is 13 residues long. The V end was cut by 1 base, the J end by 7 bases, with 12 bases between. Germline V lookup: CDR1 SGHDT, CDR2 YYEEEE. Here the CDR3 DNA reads TGTGCCAGCAGCTTGATAACAGGGCTGGAGCAGTACTTC. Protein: CASSLITGLEQYF.

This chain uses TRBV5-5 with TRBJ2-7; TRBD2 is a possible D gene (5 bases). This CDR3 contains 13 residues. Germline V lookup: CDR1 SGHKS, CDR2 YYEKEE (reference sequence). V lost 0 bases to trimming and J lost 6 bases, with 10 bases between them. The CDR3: CASSLAPEGEQYF. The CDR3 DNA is TGTGCCAGCAGCTTGGCACCCGAGGGCGAGCAGTACTTC.

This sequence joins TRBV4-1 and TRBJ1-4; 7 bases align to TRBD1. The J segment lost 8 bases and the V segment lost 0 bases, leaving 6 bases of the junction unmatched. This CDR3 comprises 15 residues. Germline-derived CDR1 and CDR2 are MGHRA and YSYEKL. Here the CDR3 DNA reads TGCGCCAGCAGCCAAGAAGACAGGGTTAGGGAAAAACTGTTTTTT. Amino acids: CASSQEDRVREKLFF.